A single sample gave rise to the 31 T cell receptor beta chains below, sequenced in a study of T cell responses to AZD1222 COVID-19 vaccine. Generated by immunoSEQ multiplex PCR, the TCRdb table keeps only in-frame clones and is missing some. The table includes 95,000 to 150,000 clones, under 95% detected once. The starting material was peripheral blood, obtained on day 0 of AZD1222 vaccination. The receptors shown here come from an adult in good health.

Only one count was recorded for this clone. This chain links TRBV6-5 with TRBJ2-6; D may be TRBD1 or TRBD2 (5 bases each). Trimming removed 7 bases at V and 1 base at J, with 11 bases between. This CDR3 comprises 15 residues. Germline CDR1 is MNHEY and CDR2 is SVGAGI. The chain's CDR3 is CASTPGRSGANVLTF. CDR3 DNA sequence: TGTGCCAGCACCCCGGGACGTTCTGGGGCCAACGTCCTGACTTTC.

The V gene is TRBV25-1, the J gene TRBJ1-2; D unresolved. The V end lost 5 bases, the J end lost 4 bases, and 8 bases lay between the germline ends. Per germline, CDR1 MGHDK and CDR2 SYGVNS. This CDR3 has 12 amino acids. CDR3 DNA sequence: TGTGCCAGCAGTCACACCGGCTATGGCTACACCTTC. Its protein product is CASSHTGYGYTF.

This clone has only a few counts. The chain employs TRBV15 and TRBJ2-1, with TRBD2 matching over 8 bases. The CDR3 runs 13 residues. With 3 bases clipped from V and 15 bases from J, the junction kept 10 bases outside the gene matches. The V gene's germline CDR1 is LNHNV and CDR2 YYDKDF (reference sequence). In DNA form, the CDR3 reads TGTGCCACCAGCAGGGGCGGGACTAGTTTCCCGTTCTTC. Amino acid sequence: CATSRGGTSFPFF.

V is TRBV6-5 and J is TRBJ2-3, with TRBD2 identical over 9 bases. This CDR3 comprises 15 residues. The germline V gene encodes CDR1 MNHEY and CDR2 SVGAGI. Unmatched junction bases numbered 3, after V lost 3 bases and J lost 2 bases. CDR3 amino acids: CASSYGTSITDTQYF. The CDR3 DNA reads TGTGCCAGCAGTTATGGGACTAGCATCACAGATACGCAGTATTTT.

The J gene is TRBJ2-4, the V gene TRBV7-9, with 10 bases lining up with TRBD1. This CDR3 contains 13 residues. Losses at the gene ends were 5 bases for V and 8 bases for J; bases not matched to a gene: 3. CDR1 and CDR2 (germline): SEHNR, FQNEAQ (reference sequence). Written as DNA, the CDR3 is TGTGCCAGCAGCGATGGACAGGGGGACATTCAGTACTTC. Its translation: CASSDGQGDIQYF. The full variable domain, in which reference TRBV7-9 and TRBJ2-4 provide the parts outside the CDR3, is DTGVSQNPRHKITKRGQNVTFRCDPISEHNRLYWYRQTLGQGPEFLTYFQNEAQLEKSRLLSDRFSAERPKGSFSTLEIQRTEQGDSAMYLCASSDGQGDIQYFGAGTRLSVL.

The chain recombines TRBV5-4 with TRBJ2-7, with a tentative D call TRBD1 (5 bases). The CDR3 has 14 amino acids. Germline CDR1 reads SGHNT; CDR2 reads YYREEE (reference sequence). The V end lost 4 bases, the J end lost 3 bases, and 14 bases lay between the germline ends. The CDR3 loop reads CASSKAGILYEQYF. The CDR3 DNA reads TGTGCCAGCAGCAAGGCAGGGATACTCTACGAGCAGTACTTC. Together with reference TRBV5-4 and TRBJ2-7, the CDR3 gives the full variable domain: ETGVTQSPTHLIKTRGQQVTLRCSSQSGHNTVSWYQQALGQGPQFIFQYYREEENGRGNFPPRFSGLQFPNYSSELNVNALELDDSALYLCASSKAGILYEQYFGPGTRLTVT.

The genes are TRBV14 and TRBJ2-7, with a possible D match to TRBD2 (5 bases). The length of the CDR3 is 15 residues. V was trimmed by 1 base and J by 2 bases, leaving 12 bases between them. CDR1 and CDR2 (germline): SGHDN, FVKESK. Here the CDR3 reads CASSQVPIATYEQYF. In DNA form, the CDR3 reads TGTGCCAGCAGCCAAGTTCCCATAGCGACCTACGAGCAGTACTTC.

This chain joins TRBV7-2 and TRBJ2-2, with 7 nucleotides matching TRBD1. Looked up from germline, CDR1 is SGHTA and CDR2 is FQGNSA. J was trimmed by 4 bases and V by 4 bases; bases with no gene match: 6. The CDR3 is 15 amino acids. CDR3 amino acids: CASSYGTEPTGELFF. DNA for the CDR3: TGTGCCAGCAGCTACGGGACAGAGCCCACCGGGGAGCTGTTTTTT.

The chain employs TRBV19 and TRBJ1-5; 9 positions agree with TRBD1. Germline V lookup: CDR1 LNHDA, CDR2 SQIVND (reference sequence). The CDR3 spans 19 residues. With V trimmed by 0 bases and J by 5 bases, 14 bases remained unmatched. The CDR3 sequence: CASSIDGTGLLGRDQPQHF. The CDR3 DNA reads as TGTGCCAGTAGTATAGATGGGACAGGGTTATTAGGTCGGGATCAGCCCCAGCATTTT.

This chain links TRBV2 with TRBJ1-1, with a weak D call TRBD1 (5 bases). The V end was cut by 8 bases, the J end by 1 base, with 17 bases between. The CDR3 length is 15 residues. Germline assignment: CDR1 SNHLY and CDR2 FYNNEI. Here the CDR3 DNA reads TGTGCCAGCCGCCTAAACTCAGGGTCGAACACTGAAGCTTTCTTT. This sequence encodes CASRLNSGSNTEAFF.

This chain joins TRBV19 and TRBJ2-2; D is unclear. Trimming cost V 5 bases and J 4 bases, with 5 bases left between them. The CDR3 consists of 12 residues. CDR1 and CDR2 from the germline V gene are LNHDA and SQIVND (reference sequence). The DNA for the CDR3 is TGTGCCAGTAGTGTTTTCACCGGGGAGCTGTTTTTT. Protein product: CASSVFTGELFF.

This clone was detected once. The gene calls are TRBV19 and TRBJ1-5, with D unclear. V was shortened by 6 bases and J by 0 bases, with 3 bases between the two germline ends. Per germline, CDR1 LNHDA and CDR2 SQIVND (reference sequence). This CDR3 has 12 amino acids. The CDR3 nucleotides are TGTGCCAGTAGGGGTAGCAATCAGCCCCAGCATTTT. This sequence encodes CASRGSNQPQHF.

V is TRBV11-2 and J is TRBJ1-1; D is unclear. Germline CDR1 reads SGHAT; CDR2 reads FQNNGV. V lost 2 bases and J lost 1, with 14 bases in between. The CDR3 is 16 amino acids. CDR3 protein: CASSLNFANKNTEAFF. In DNA, the CDR3 is TGTGCCAGCAGCTTAAACTTTGCCAACAAGAACACTGAAGCTTTCTTT.

This rearrangement joins TRBV12-5 to TRBJ2-2; no clear D. This CDR3 has 15 amino acids. CDR1 and CDR2 (germline): LGHNT, FRNRAP. The V end lost 6 bases, the J end lost 0 bases, and 11 bases lay between the germline ends. CDR3 coding DNA: TGTGCTAGTGGCCCCGAGCCCGCGAACACCGGGGAGCTGTTTTTT. Translating it yields CASGPEPANTGELFF.

This clone turned up a few times. A read error may account for a junction end that differs from germline. The V call is TRBV10-1, the J call TRBJ1-2; D is possibly TRBD1 (5 bases). CDR1 WNHNN and CDR2 SYGVQD come from the germline V gene (reference sequence). The CDR3 totals 12 residues. The chain's CDR3 is CASPRNRPPVFF. The CDR3, as DNA: TGCGCCAGCCCAAGAAACAGGCCCCCCGTCTTCTTC.

This chain uses TRBV5-5 with TRBJ1-2; TRBD1 agrees at 8 bases. Germline-derived CDR1 and CDR2 are SGHKS and YYEKEE (reference sequence). The junction had 12 bases not matched to a gene; V was cut back by 0 bases and J by 8 bases. The CDR3 covers 16 residues. CDR3 loop: CASSLVSAGGLEGYTF. The CDR3, as DNA: TGTGCCAGCAGCTTGGTGTCGGCAGGGGGCTTAGAAGGCTACACCTTC.

The V call is TRBV5-1, the J call TRBJ2-1; TRBD2 is a possible D gene (5 bases). V gave up 1 base and J gave up 12 bases, with 20 bases separating them. Germline V gene data show CDR1 as SGHRS and CDR2 as YFSETQ. There are 15 residues in the CDR3. The CDR3 sequence: CASSLSEAHILGQFF. The CDR3 DNA reads as TGCGCCAGCAGCTTGTCGGAGGCCCACATCCTTGGGCAGTTCTTC.

CDR3 DNA: TGTGCCAGCAACCTTATGGGGTCATACGAGCAGTACTTC. Translated: CASNLMGSYEQYF. The chain has TRBV5-6 and TRBJ2-7, with no clear D. This CDR3 has 13 amino acids. V lost 6 bases and J lost 4, with 14 bases in between. Germline CDR1 SGHDT, CDR2 YYEEEE.

The chain joins TRBV5-1 to TRBJ1-2; a weak D match, TRBD1 (6 bases). Germline CDR1 is SGHRS and CDR2 is YFSETQ. Trimming stripped 4 bases from V and 8 bases from J, with 12 bases between. The CDR3 sequence is 12 residues long. The CDR3, as DNA: TGCGCCAGCAGCCCGGACAGTGTAGGCTACACCTTC. It is translated as CASSPDSVGYTF.

This chain joins TRBV10-3 and TRBJ1-3, with D hard to call. The CDR3 covers 14 residues. V shed 4 bases and J shed 0 bases, with 7 bases lying between them. Germline V gives CDR1 ENHRY, CDR2 SYGVKD. This CDR3 reads CAISGTHSGNTIYF. DNA for the CDR3: TGTGCCATCAGTGGGACCCACTCTGGAAACACCATATATTTT.

This clone appeared a few times. J is TRBJ1-2 and V is TRBV28; D call uncertain. Germline lookup yields CDR1 MDHEN and CDR2 SYDVKM. V gave up 6 bases and J gave up 6 bases, with 23 bases separating them. The CDR3 covers 16 residues. The CDR3 bases are TGTGCCAGCAGCCGGCCCCAGACTGTCCAACTACATGGCTACACCTTC. It is translated as CASSRPQTVQLHGYTF.

The chain carries TRBV7-8 and TRBJ2-2; D might be TRBD1 (6 bases). The CDR3 contains 16 residues. The germline gives CDR1 SGHVS, CDR2 FQNEAQ. Trimming took off 3 bases at V and 2 bases at J, with 13 bases between the two ends. The CDR3 DNA reads TGTGCCAGCAGCTTTTACTCAGGGGTAAACACCGGGGAGCTGTTTTTT. Its translation is CASSFYSGVNTGELFF.

The rearrangement joins TRBV11-3 to TRBJ2-1, with a tentative D call TRBD2 (6 bases). V lost 5 bases to trimming and J lost 8 bases, with 10 bases between them. CDR3 length: 12 amino acids. Germline values: CDR1 SGHNT, CDR2 YENEEA. CDR3 sequence (DNA): TGTGCCAGCAGCCTTTCTAGCGATGAGCAGTTCTTC. Translated, it gives CASSLSSDEQFF. The full variable domain, rest sourced from reference TRBV11-3 and TRBJ2-1, is EAGVVQSPRYKIIEKKQPVAFWCNPISGHNTLYWYLQNLGQGPELLIRYENEEAVDDSQLPKDRFSAERLKGVDSTLKIQPAELGDSAVYLCASSLSSDEQFFGPGTRLTVL.

V is TRBV12-5 and J is TRBJ1-5; 7 bases map to TRBD1. Trimming took 6 bases from V and 5 from J; bases not matched to a gene: 4. The CDR3 loop spans 13 amino acids. From germline, CDR1 is LGHNT and CDR2 FRNRAP. CDR3 sequence (DNA): TGTGCTAGTGGCCTGACAGGGTATCAGCCCCAGCATTTT. It translates to CASGLTGYQPQHF.

This sequence joins TRBV5-1 and TRBJ2-3; D is uncertain. The CDR3 is 13 amino acids. Germline V gives CDR1 SGHRS, CDR2 YFSETQ. The V gene lost 3 bases and the J gene lost 1 base, with 6 bases spanning the gap. CDR3 amino acids: CASSSAGTDTQYF. The CDR3 DNA is TGCGCCAGCAGCTCCGCGGGCACAGATACGCAGTATTTT.

This clone is a singleton in its sample. The chain is built from TRBV7-9 and TRBJ2-4; tentative D call: TRBD1 (6 bases). The germline gives CDR1 SEHNR, CDR2 FQNEAQ (reference sequence). V was cut by 1 base and J by 0 bases, with 10 bases left in between. The CDR3 is 16 amino acids. CDR3 sequence reads: CASSLGDTLAKNIQYF. Written as DNA, the CDR3 is TGTGCCAGCAGCTTAGGGGACACTTTAGCCAAAAACATTCAGTACTTC. Combining the CDR3 with reference TRBV7-9 and TRBJ2-4 gives the whole variable domain DTGVSQNPRHKITKRGQNVTFRCDPISEHNRLYWYRQTLGQGPEFLTYFQNEAQLEKSRLLSDRFSAERPKGSFSTLEIQRTEQGDSAMYLCASSLGDTLAKNIQYFGAGTRLSVL.

The chain's CDR3 is CASSLGDRGYGYTF. CDR3 nucleotides: TGCGCCAGCAGCTTGGGGGACAGGGGCTATGGCTACACCTTC. The rearrangement joins TRBV5-1 to TRBJ1-2, with 10 bases identical to TRBD1. The CDR3 consists of 14 residues. Germline-derived CDR1 and CDR2 are SGHRS and YFSETQ. The V segment lost 0 bases and the J segment 4 bases; nucleotides outside the gene matches: 0.

The chain employs TRBV5-1 and TRBJ2-7, with TRBD2 identical over 14 bases. The CDR3 covers 15 residues. The trim removed 4 bases at V and 3 bases at J, leaving 3 bases unmatched. Germline loops: CDR1 SGHRS, CDR2 YFSETQ. The CDR3 sequence: CASSGGTSGSYEQYF. DNA for the CDR3: TGCGCCAGCAGCGGCGGGACTAGCGGGAGCTACGAGCAGTACTTC.

The rearrangement uses TRBV2 and TRBJ2-5, with 12 nucleotides matching TRBD2. The germline V gene encodes CDR1 SNHLY and CDR2 FYNNEI. The CDR3 has 16 residues. V dropped 4 bases and J dropped 5; count of bases not matched to a gene: 8. The CDR3 is CASSGVLAGGPETQYF. DNA for the CDR3: TGTGCCAGCAGTGGGGTACTAGCGGGAGGCCCGGAGACCCAGTACTTC.

This chain links TRBV28 with TRBJ1-2; no definite D call. The CDR3 sequence is 12 residues long. The V gene's germline CDR1 is MDHEN and CDR2 SYDVKM. V was cut by 5 bases and J by 5 bases, with 9 bases left in between. CDR3 DNA sequence: TGTGCCAGCAGTCCGATTCGTTATGGCTACACCTTC. It is translated as CASSPIRYGYTF.

The rearrangement joins TRBV5-4 to TRBJ1-1; TRBD1 is a possible D gene (6 bases). CDR3 length: 15 amino acids. In germline, CDR1 is SGHNT, CDR2 YYREEE (reference sequence). The V gene lost 0 bases and the J gene lost 2 bases, with 11 bases spanning the gap. CDR3 sequence: CASSLAPDRNTEAFF. Written as DNA, the CDR3 is TGTGCCAGCAGCTTGGCCCCGGACAGAAACACTGAAGCTTTCTTT.